Listed below are T cell receptor beta chains from one sample, sequenced in a study of shared clonotypes between healthy human individuals. Profiled with immunoSEQ multiplex PCR; TCRdb holds only in-frame clones, not every one. This sample yields around 2,000,000 clones, of which about 95% are seen a single time; 0.9% to 1.4% belongs to the top ten. Source material: naive CD8+ T cells sorted from blood. These receptor sequences come from a man aged 18 to 35 in good health. The CDR3 runs from the conserved cysteine through the conserved F or W. The D gene is left open where the match is weak. The listing skips clone size in some rows; elsewhere it reads once, few, many or a size class.

CDR3 protein: CASSLQGASSNQPQHF
CDR3 DNA: TGTGCCAGCAGTTTACAGGGGGCGTCGAGTAATCAGCCCCAGCATTTT
J gene: TRBJ1-5
D gene: TRBD1
V gene: TRBV27
clone size: once

CDR3 protein: CASSQVGSGNTIYF
CDR3 DNA: TGCGCCAGCAGCCAGGTCGGCTCTGGAAACACCATATATTTT
J gene: TRBJ1-3
D gene: NA
V gene: TRBV4-1
clone size: NA

CDR3 protein: CASSPGADSAFLNEQFF
CDR3 DNA: TGTGCCAGCAGCCCGGGGGCGGACAGCGCTTTCCTTAATGAGCAGTTCTTC
J gene: TRBJ2-1
D gene: NA
V gene: TRBV7-9
clone size: NA

CDR3 protein: CASSPLGDKDEQYF
CDR3 DNA: TGTGCCAGCAGCCCCCTAGGCGATAAAGACGAGCAGTACTTC
J gene: TRBJ2-7
D gene: NA
V gene: TRBV6-5
clone size: NA

CDR3 protein: CASSQNAEVTDTQYF
CDR3 DNA: TGTGCCAGCAGCCAAAACGCCGAGGTCACAGATACGCAGTATTTT
J gene: TRBJ2-3
D gene: NA
V gene: TRBV16
clone size: NA

CDR3 protein: CASSSDWTGYEQYF
CDR3 DNA: TGTGCCAGCAGCTCGGATTGGACAGGATACGAGCAGTACTTC
J gene: TRBJ2-7
D gene: TRBD1
V gene: TRBV7-9
clone size: NA

CDR3 protein: CASSSPQMGNQPQHF
CDR3 DNA: TGTGCCAGCAGCTCCCCCCAAATGGGAAATCAGCCCCAGCATTTT
J gene: TRBJ1-5
D gene: NA
V gene: TRBV7-8
clone size: NA

CDR3 protein: CASSFSPRPNEKLFF
CDR3 DNA: TGTGCCAGCAGCTTTTCCCCGAGGCCTAATGAAAAACTGTTTTTT
J gene: TRBJ1-4
D gene: NA
V gene: TRBV5-6
clone size: NA

CDR3 protein: CASSDTGNTIYF
CDR3 DNA: TGTGCCAGCAGTGACACTGGAAACACCATATATTTT
J gene: TRBJ1-3
D gene: NA
V gene: TRBV6-1
clone size: NA

CDR3 protein: CASSLLQGSSYEQYF
CDR3 DNA: TGTGCCAGCAGTTTATTACAGGGGAGCTCCTACGAGCAGTACTTC
J gene: TRBJ2-7
D gene: TRBD1
V gene: TRBV27
clone size: NA

CDR3 protein: CASGGQGNNEQFF
CDR3 DNA: TGTGCCAGCGGAGGACAGGGGAACAATGAGCAGTTCTTC
J gene: TRBJ2-1
D gene: TRBD1
V gene: TRBV2
clone size: NA

CDR3 protein: CASSFSVGQGTNYGYTF
CDR3 DNA: TGTGCCAGCAGTTTTAGCGTAGGACAGGGAACCAACTATGGCTACACCTTC
J gene: TRBJ1-2
D gene: TRBD1
V gene: TRBV27
clone size: NA

CDR3 protein: CASSSWTSGAASSYNEQFF
CDR3 DNA: TGTGCCAGCAGCTCCTGGACTAGCGGGGCGGCCTCTTCCTACAATGAGCAGTTCTTC
J gene: TRBJ2-1
D gene: TRBD2
V gene: TRBV7-9
clone size: NA

CDR3 protein: CASSIDPDGYTF
CDR3 DNA: TGTGCCAGTAGTATAGATCCGGATGGCTACACCTTC
J gene: TRBJ1-2
D gene: NA
V gene: TRBV19
clone size: NA

CDR3 protein: CASSLGDSTNNSPLHF
CDR3 DNA: TGTGCCAGCAGCTTGGGGGATTCAACCAATAATTCACCCCTCCACTTT
J gene: TRBJ1-6
D gene: NA
V gene: TRBV5-5
clone size: NA

CDR3 protein: CASSYIGGDYGYTF
CDR3 DNA: TGTGCCAGCAGTTACATAGGGGGCGACTATGGCTACACCTTC
J gene: TRBJ1-2
D gene: TRBD1
V gene: TRBV6-5
clone size: NA

CDR3 protein: CASSVAGHSGNTIYF
CDR3 DNA: TGTGCCAGCAGCGTAGCGGGCCACTCTGGAAACACCATATATTTT
J gene: TRBJ1-3
D gene: NA
V gene: TRBV9
clone size: NA

CDR3 protein: CASSLFQGGTDTQYF
CDR3 DNA: TGTGCCAGCAGTTTATTCCAGGGAGGCACAGATACGCAGTATTTT
J gene: TRBJ2-3
D gene: NA
V gene: TRBV28
clone size: NA

CDR3 protein: CASSTDSASGNTIYF
CDR3 DNA: TGTGCCAGCTCCACGGACAGTGCCTCTGGAAACACCATATATTTT
J gene: TRBJ1-3
D gene: NA
V gene: TRBV6-1
clone size: NA

CDR3 protein: CASLSIDGVGYGYTF
CDR3 DNA: TGTGCCAGCCTATCAATCGATGGGGTGGGGTATGGCTACACCTTC
J gene: TRBJ1-2
D gene: NA
V gene: TRBV6-1
clone size: NA

CDR3 protein: CASSPGETQYF
CDR3 DNA: TGTGCCAGCTCACCCGGAGAGACCCAGTACTTC
J gene: TRBJ2-5
D gene: NA
V gene: TRBV18
clone size: NA

CDR3 protein: CASSEDRDYEQYF
CDR3 DNA: TGTGCCAGCAGTGAGGACAGGGATTACGAGCAGTACTTC
J gene: TRBJ2-7
D gene: TRBD1
V gene: TRBV5-4
clone size: NA

CDR3 protein: CASSSGLQMRETQYF
CDR3 DNA: TGTGCCAGCAGCTCGGGACTCCAGATGAGGGAGACCCAGTACTTC
J gene: TRBJ2-5
D gene: NA
V gene: TRBV7-8
clone size: NA

CDR3 protein: CASSKPGQGASGELFF
CDR3 DNA: TGTGCCAGCAGCAAGCCGGGACAGGGGGCTTCCGGGGAGCTGTTTTTT
J gene: TRBJ2-2
D gene: TRBD1
V gene: TRBV9
clone size: once

CDR3 protein: CASNARGVVPGELFF
CDR3 DNA: TGTGCCAGCAATGCGCGAGGGGTGGTTCCCGGGGAGCTGTTTTTT
J gene: TRBJ2-2
D gene: NA
V gene: TRBV27
clone size: NA

CDR3 protein: CASSDSGAGTSGGDTQYF
CDR3 DNA: TGTGCCAGCAGCGACTCAGGCGCGGGGACTAGCGGGGGGGATACGCAGTATTTT
J gene: TRBJ2-3
D gene: TRBD2
V gene: TRBV2
clone size: NA

CDR3 protein: CASKNSGALSYGYTF
CDR3 DNA: TGTGCCAGCAAAAATTCTGGGGCCCTCTCCTATGGCTACACCTTC
J gene: TRBJ1-2
D gene: NA
V gene: TRBV28
clone size: NA

CDR3 protein: CATSIDPGWGRGQPQHF
CDR3 DNA: TGTGCCACCAGTATAGATCCGGGGTGGGGGAGAGGGCAGCCCCAGCATTTT
J gene: TRBJ1-5
D gene: NA
V gene: TRBV19
clone size: NA

CDR3 protein: CASSLSLYNEQFF
CDR3 DNA: TGTGCCAGCAGCTTGAGTTTATACAATGAGCAGTTCTTC
J gene: TRBJ2-1
D gene: NA
V gene: TRBV5-6
clone size: NA

CDR3 protein: CAISWTGVAEQYF
CDR3 DNA: TGTGCCATCAGTTGGACAGGGGTAGCCGAGCAGTACTTC
J gene: TRBJ2-7
D gene: TRBD1
V gene: TRBV10-3
clone size: NA

CDR3 protein: CASTPPFLGDQPQHF
CDR3 DNA: TGTGCCAGTACCCCCCCGTTTTTAGGGGATCAGCCCCAGCATTTT
J gene: TRBJ1-5
D gene: NA
V gene: TRBV19
clone size: NA

CDR3 protein: CASSEDLRGYNEQFF
CDR3 DNA: TGTGCCAGCAGTGAAGATCTCAGGGGCTACAATGAGCAGTTCTTC
J gene: TRBJ2-1
D gene: NA
V gene: TRBV6-1
clone size: NA

CDR3 protein: CASSDREPYEQYF
CDR3 DNA: TGTGCCAGCAGCGACAGGGAGCCCTACGAGCAGTACTTC
J gene: TRBJ2-7
D gene: TRBD1
V gene: TRBV27
clone size: NA

CDR3 protein: CASSPLLPRANYEQYF
CDR3 DNA: TGTGCCAGCAGCCCCCTGCTCCCCCGTGCCAACTACGAGCAGTACTTC
J gene: TRBJ2-7
D gene: NA
V gene: TRBV27
clone size: NA

CDR3 protein: CASSPLIPNTGELFF
CDR3 DNA: TGTGCCAGCAGTCCCCTTATCCCGAACACCGGGGAGCTGTTTTTT
J gene: TRBJ2-2
D gene: NA
V gene: TRBV6-6
clone size: NA

CDR3 protein: CASSPPMGVTEAFF
CDR3 DNA: TGCGCCAGCAGCCCTCCGATGGGCGTCACTGAAGCTTTCTTT
J gene: TRBJ1-1
D gene: NA
V gene: TRBV4-1
clone size: NA

CDR3 protein: CASSFPRRQGGYGYTF
CDR3 DNA: TGTGCCAGCAGTTTCCCCCGCCGCCAGGGGGGCTATGGCTACACCTTC
J gene: TRBJ1-2
D gene: TRBD1
V gene: TRBV28
clone size: NA

CDR3 protein: CASSQDRRTSPLHF
CDR3 DNA: TGTGCCAGCAGCCAGGACAGGAGAACTTCACCCCTCCACTTT
J gene: TRBJ1-6
D gene: TRBD1
V gene: TRBV5-4
clone size: NA

CDR3 protein: CAITDLAGGTDTQYF
CDR3 DNA: TGTGCCATCACTGATCTAGCGGGAGGGACAGATACGCAGTATTTT
J gene: TRBJ2-3
D gene: TRBD2
V gene: TRBV10-3
clone size: NA

CDR3 protein: CASSSGGLSGFQAFF
CDR3 DNA: TGTGCCAGCAGTTCCGGGGGGCTTTCGGGGTTTCAGGCTTTCTTT
J gene: TRBJ1-1
D gene: NA
V gene: TRBV27
clone size: NA

CDR3 protein: CASSAGPSYEQYF
CDR3 DNA: TGCGCCAGCAGTGCAGGACCCTCCTACGAGCAGTACTTC
J gene: TRBJ2-7
D gene: NA
V gene: TRBV10-1
clone size: NA

CDR3 protein: CASSAAGGPADTQYF
CDR3 DNA: TGTGCCAGCAGCGCAGCGGGAGGGCCCGCAGATACGCAGTATTTT
J gene: TRBJ2-3
D gene: TRBD2
V gene: TRBV13
clone size: NA

CDR3 protein: CASSLRGAGQGYTF
CDR3 DNA: TGTGCCAGCAGTTTAAGGGGCGCGGGTCAAGGCTACACCTTC
J gene: TRBJ1-2
D gene: NA
V gene: TRBV28
clone size: NA

CDR3 protein: CASSLGGVRGNTIYF
CDR3 DNA: TGTGCCAGCAGCCTCGGAGGGGTGAGGGGAAACACCATATATTTT
J gene: TRBJ1-3
D gene: NA
V gene: TRBV9
clone size: NA

CDR3 protein: CAWSWGGDTEAFF
CDR3 DNA: TGTGCCTGGAGTTGGGGCGGGGACACTGAAGCTTTCTTT
J gene: TRBJ1-1
D gene: NA
V gene: TRBV30
clone size: NA

CDR3 protein: CASSSGLAGGLGGYEQYF
CDR3 DNA: TGTGCCAGCAGCTCCGGTCTAGCGGGAGGCCTCGGAGGCTACGAGCAGTACTTC
J gene: TRBJ2-7
D gene: TRBD2
V gene: TRBV13
clone size: NA

CDR3 protein: CASTLTGGSQPQHF
CDR3 DNA: TGTGCCAGCACCTTGACAGGGGGTAGTCAGCCCCAGCATTTT
J gene: TRBJ1-5
D gene: TRBD1
V gene: TRBV27
clone size: NA

CDR3 protein: CASRGGSTGTEAFF
CDR3 DNA: TGTGCCAGCAGGGGGGGGAGTACGGGCACTGAAGCTTTCTTT
J gene: TRBJ1-1
D gene: NA
V gene: TRBV6-5
clone size: NA

CDR3 protein: CASSGTSGDSSYNEQFF
CDR3 DNA: TGTGCCAGCAGTGGGACTAGCGGGGATAGCTCCTACAATGAGCAGTTCTTC
J gene: TRBJ2-1
D gene: TRBD2
V gene: TRBV2
clone size: NA

CDR3 protein: CASSLLLAVNTGELFF
CDR3 DNA: TGTGCCAGCAGCTTACTACTAGCGGTGAACACCGGGGAGCTGTTTTTT
J gene: TRBJ2-2
D gene: TRBD2
V gene: TRBV7-2
clone size: NA

CDR3 protein: CASSWEGYEQYF
CDR3 DNA: TGCGCCAGCAGCTGGGAGGGCTACGAGCAGTACTTC
J gene: TRBJ2-7
D gene: TRBD2
V gene: TRBV5-1
clone size: NA

CDR3 protein: CASSQGWGGPPEAFF
CDR3 DNA: TGCGCCAGCAGCCAAGGCTGGGGGGGGCCCCCTGAAGCTTTCTTT
J gene: TRBJ1-1
D gene: NA
V gene: TRBV4-3
clone size: NA

CDR3 protein: CSVETGIGYTF
CDR3 DNA: TGCAGCGTTGAGACAGGGATAGGCTACACCTTC
J gene: TRBJ1-2
D gene: TRBD1
V gene: TRBV29-1
clone size: few

CDR3 protein: CASSYSEDTEAFF
CDR3 DNA: TGTGCCAGCAGTTACTCGGAGGACACTGAAGCTTTCTTT
J gene: TRBJ1-1
D gene: NA
V gene: TRBV6-5
clone size: NA